This TCR beta chain was captured in a study of blood T cells in healthy people across ages. This clonotype was seen only a few times. Its target is unknown. The CDR3 length is 14 residues. The V end lost 3 bases, the J end lost 6 bases, and 14 bases lay between the germline ends. Primers used in a second PCR of about 6 to 12 cycles were a sample-barcoded 5' primer and a J-beta primer mix. TCRdb ran MiXCR on the 5' RACE reads and lists one entry per CDR3 protein. The sample includes about a million distinct CDR3 sequences, approximately 38% of them seen just once. The study recruited healthy Caucasian donors from Russia who were aged roughly 6 to 90. Each individual donor underwent a draw of roughly 10 milliliters of peripheral blood. General study results and limits: Comparison with aged donors showed that long-lived donors had more naive CD4+ cells and higher diversity.

The chain couples TRBV12-3 or TRBV12-4 to TRBJ1-2; unclear D gene. This sequence was found in a man aged 18-30 years in good health. Sequenced sample: blood. CDR3 loop: CASSFWNSQDGYTF. Here the CDR3 DNA reads TGTGCCAGCAGTTTTTGGAACAGCCAGGATGGCTACACCTTC.